Detailed here is one TCR beta chain. This sample is part of a study of technical replicates of blood from a handful of donors. V was pared by 4 bases and J by 3 bases, with 23 bases between. CDR1 and CDR2 from the germline V gene are MNHEY and SMNVEV (reference sequence). This CDR3 is built from 18 residues. Measured with immunoSEQ multiplex PCR; TCRdb has only the in-frame clones, and not every one. The sample includes 75,000 to 100,000 clones, around 96% of them seen just once. The sequence came from a human donor in good health. The material sequenced was T cells isolated from PBMCs. The chain joins TRBV27 to TRBJ2-3; D might be TRBD2 (6 bases). For the CDR3, the DNA is TGTGCCAGCAGTTCCCGCGTTGTGGGAGGCTTCCTTACAGATACGCAGTATTTT. Protein sequence: CASSSRVVGGFLTDTQYF.